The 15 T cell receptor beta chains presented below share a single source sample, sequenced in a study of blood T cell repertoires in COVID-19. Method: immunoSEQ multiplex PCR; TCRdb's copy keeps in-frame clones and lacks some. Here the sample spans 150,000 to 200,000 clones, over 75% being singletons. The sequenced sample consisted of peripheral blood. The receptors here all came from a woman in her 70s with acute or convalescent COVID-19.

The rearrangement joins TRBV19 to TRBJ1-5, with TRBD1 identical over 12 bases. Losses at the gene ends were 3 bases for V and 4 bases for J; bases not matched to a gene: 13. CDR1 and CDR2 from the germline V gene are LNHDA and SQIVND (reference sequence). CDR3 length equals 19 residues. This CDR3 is CASSMVGQGARGVNQPQHF. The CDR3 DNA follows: TGTGCCAGTAGTATGGTGGGACAGGGGGCGCGGGGTGTTAATCAGCCCCAGCATTTT. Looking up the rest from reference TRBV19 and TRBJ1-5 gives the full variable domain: DGGITQSPKYLFRKEGQNVTLSCEQNLNHDAMYWYRQDPGQGLRLIYYSQIVNDFQKGDIAEGYSVSREKKESFPLTVTSAQKNPTAFYLCASSMVGQGARGVNQPQHFGDGTRLSIL.

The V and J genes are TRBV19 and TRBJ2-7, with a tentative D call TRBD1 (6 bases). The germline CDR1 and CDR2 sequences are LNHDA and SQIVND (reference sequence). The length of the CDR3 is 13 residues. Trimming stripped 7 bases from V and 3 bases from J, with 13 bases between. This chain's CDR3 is CASTYRVIYEQYF. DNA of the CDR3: TGTGCCAGTACATACAGGGTAATCTACGAGCAGTACTTC.

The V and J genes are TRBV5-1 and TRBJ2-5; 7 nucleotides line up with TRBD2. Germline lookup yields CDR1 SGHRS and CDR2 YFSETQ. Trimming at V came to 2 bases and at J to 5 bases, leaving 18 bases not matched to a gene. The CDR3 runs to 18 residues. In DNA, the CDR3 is TGCGCCAGCAGCTTCTCTCCCATCAGCGGAATGGGGGGGGAGACCCAGTACTTC. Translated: CASSFSPISGMGGETQYF. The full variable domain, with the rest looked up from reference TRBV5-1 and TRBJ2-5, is KAGVTQTPRYLIKTRGQQVTLSCSPISGHRSVSWYQQTPGQGLQFLFEYFSETQRNKGNFPGRFSGRQFSNSRSEMNVSTLELGDSALYLCASSFSPISGMGGETQYFGPGTRLLVL.

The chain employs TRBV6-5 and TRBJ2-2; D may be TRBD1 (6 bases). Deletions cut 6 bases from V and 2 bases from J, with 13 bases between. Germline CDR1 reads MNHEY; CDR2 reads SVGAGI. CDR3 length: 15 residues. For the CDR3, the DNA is TGTGCCAGCAGCCTAGGACAGCCAAACACCGGGGAGCTGTTTTTT. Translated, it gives CASSLGQPNTGELFF.

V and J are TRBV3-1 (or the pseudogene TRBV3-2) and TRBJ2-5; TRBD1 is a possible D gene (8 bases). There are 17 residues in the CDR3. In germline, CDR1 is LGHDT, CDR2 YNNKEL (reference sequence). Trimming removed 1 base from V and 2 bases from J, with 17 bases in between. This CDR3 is CASSQGGHRGGQETQYF. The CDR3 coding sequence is TGTGCCAGCAGCCAAGGAGGCCACAGGGGGGGGCAAGAGACCCAGTACTTC.

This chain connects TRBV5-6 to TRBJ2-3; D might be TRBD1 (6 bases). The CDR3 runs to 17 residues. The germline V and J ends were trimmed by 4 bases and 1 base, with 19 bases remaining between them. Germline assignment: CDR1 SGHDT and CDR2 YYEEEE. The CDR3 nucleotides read TGTGCCAGCAGCGTACGCCGGACAGCCGGCGGCACAGATACGCAGTATTTT. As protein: CASSVRRTAGGTDTQYF.

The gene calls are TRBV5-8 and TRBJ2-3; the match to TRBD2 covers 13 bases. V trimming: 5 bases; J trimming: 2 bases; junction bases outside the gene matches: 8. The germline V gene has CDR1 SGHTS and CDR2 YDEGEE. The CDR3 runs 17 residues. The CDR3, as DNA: TGTGCCAGCAGTCGACTAGCGGGAGGCCTATCCACAGATACGCAGTATTTT. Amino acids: CASSRLAGGLSTDTQYF.

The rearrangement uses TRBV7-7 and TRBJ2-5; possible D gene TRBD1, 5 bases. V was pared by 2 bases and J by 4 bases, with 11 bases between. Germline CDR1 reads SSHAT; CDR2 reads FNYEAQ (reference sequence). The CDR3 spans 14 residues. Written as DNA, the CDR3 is TGTGCCAGCAGCTTACAGGGATCGGTAGAGACCCAGTACTTC. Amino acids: CASSLQGSVETQYF.

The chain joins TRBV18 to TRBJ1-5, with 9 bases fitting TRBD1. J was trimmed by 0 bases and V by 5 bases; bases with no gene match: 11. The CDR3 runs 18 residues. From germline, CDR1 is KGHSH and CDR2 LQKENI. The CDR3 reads CASSDRDRATPSNQPQHF. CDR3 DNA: TGTGCCAGCTCAGACCGGGACAGGGCCACTCCTAGCAATCAGCCCCAGCATTTT.

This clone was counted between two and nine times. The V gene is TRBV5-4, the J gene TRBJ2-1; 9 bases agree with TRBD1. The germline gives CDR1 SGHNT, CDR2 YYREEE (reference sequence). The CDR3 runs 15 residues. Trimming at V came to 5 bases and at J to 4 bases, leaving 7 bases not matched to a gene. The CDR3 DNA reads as TGTGCCAGCAGTCTAGACAGGGGGTATTACAATGAGCAGTTCTTC. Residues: CASSLDRGYYNEQFF.

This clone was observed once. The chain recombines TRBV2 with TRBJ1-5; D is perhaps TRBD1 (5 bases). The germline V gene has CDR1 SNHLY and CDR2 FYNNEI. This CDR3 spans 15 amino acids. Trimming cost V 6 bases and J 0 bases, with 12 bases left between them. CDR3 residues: CASRETAYSNQPQHF. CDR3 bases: TGTGCCAGCAGGGAGACAGCCTATAGCAATCAGCCCCAGCATTTT.

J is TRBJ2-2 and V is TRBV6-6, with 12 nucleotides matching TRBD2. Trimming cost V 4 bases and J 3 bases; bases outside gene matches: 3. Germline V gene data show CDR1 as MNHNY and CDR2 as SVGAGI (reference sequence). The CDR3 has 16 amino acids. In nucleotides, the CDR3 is TGTGCCAGCAGTTCCCGACTAGCGGGAGACACCGGGGAGCTGTTTTTT. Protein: CASSSRLAGDTGELFF.

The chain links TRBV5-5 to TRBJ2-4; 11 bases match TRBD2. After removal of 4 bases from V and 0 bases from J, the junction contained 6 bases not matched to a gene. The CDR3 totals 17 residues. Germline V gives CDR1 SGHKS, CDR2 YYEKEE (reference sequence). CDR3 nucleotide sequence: TGTGCCAGCAGCGGGGGACTAGCGGTTTTAGCCAAAAACATTCAGTACTTC. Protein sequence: CASSGGLAVLAKNIQYF.

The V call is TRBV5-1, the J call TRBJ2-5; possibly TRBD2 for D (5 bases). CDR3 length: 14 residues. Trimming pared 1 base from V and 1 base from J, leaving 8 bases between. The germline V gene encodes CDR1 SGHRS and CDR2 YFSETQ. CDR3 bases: TGCGCCAGCAGCTTGTATGCGGGCCAAGAGACCCAGTACTTC. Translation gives CASSLYAGQETQYF.

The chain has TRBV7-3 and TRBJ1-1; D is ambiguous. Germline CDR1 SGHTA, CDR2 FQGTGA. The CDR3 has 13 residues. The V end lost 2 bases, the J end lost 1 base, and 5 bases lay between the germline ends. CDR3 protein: CASSLGRNTEAFF. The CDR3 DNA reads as TGTGCCAGCAGCTTAGGGAGGAACACTGAAGCTTTCTTT.